Below, 11 T cell receptor beta chains from the same sample are listed, as sequenced in a study of T cells in tuberculosis. Only in-frame clones appear in the TCRdb table, and some are missing; sequencing was by immunoSEQ multiplex PCR. The sample contains tens of thousands of clones, around 90% of which appear only once. The sample comprised PBMCs. These receptors were collected from a donor under 30 with latent tuberculosis or without tuberculosis infection. Some clones in this sample may be carry-over from other donors' samples.

V usage is TRBV14 and J usage is TRBJ2-6; TRBD2 is a possible D gene (5 bases). CDR3 length equals 17 residues. Deletions cut 5 bases from V and 0 bases from J, with 14 bases between. CDR1 SGHDN and CDR2 FVKESK come from the germline V gene. Written as DNA, the CDR3 is TGTGCCAGCAGCTCTCGGGGTCCCACCTCTGGGGCCAACGTCCTGACTTTC. Amino acid sequence: CASSSRGPTSGANVLTF. Using reference TRBV14 and TRBJ2-6 for the parts outside the CDR3, the full variable domain is EAGVTQFPSHSVIEKGQTVTLRCDPISGHDNLYWYRRVMGKEIKFLLHFVKESKQDESGMPNNRFLAERTGGTYSTLKVQPAELEDSGVYFCASSSRGPTSGANVLTFGAGSRLTVL.

V gene TRBV30 combines with J gene TRBJ2-3; D is possibly TRBD2 (5 bases). Trimming took 2 bases from V and 5 from J, leaving 11 bases between them. This CDR3 has 13 amino acids. Germline loops: CDR1 GTSNPN, CDR2 SVGIG (reference sequence). In DNA, the CDR3 is TGTGCCTGGAGTAGAATCCGGGAAGATACGCAGTATTTT. This translates into CAWSRIREDTQYF.

The V gene is TRBV12-5, the J gene TRBJ1-2; D call uncertain. Trimming left V 6 bases short and J 2 bases short, with 7 bases between. The CDR3 sequence is 12 residues long. Germline V CDR1 and CDR2: LGHNT, FRNRAP. CDR3 region: CASGLENYGYTF. In nucleotides, the CDR3 is TGTGCTAGTGGACTGGAGAACTATGGCTACACCTTC.

The chain joins TRBV29-1 to TRBJ2-7; tentatively, D is TRBD1 (6 bases). This CDR3 has 15 residues. The ends were cut back, 7 bases at V and 4 bases at J, with 23 bases in the middle. In germline, CDR1 is SQVTM, CDR2 ANQGSEA. The CDR3 nucleotides read TGCAGCGCTGGGGGAGCTGGACAGTTCGTGTACGAGCAGTACTTC. Translation: CSAGGAGQFVYEQYF.

The chain employs TRBV12-5 and TRBJ2-5, with 15 bases lining up with TRBD2. V lost 6 bases and J lost 4; bases outside the gene matches: 6. Germline-derived CDR1 and CDR2 are LGHNT and FRNRAP. CDR3 length equals 16 residues. The CDR3 DNA sequence: TGTGCTAGTGGATCAACGGGACTAGCGGGGGGAGAGACCCAGTACTTC. Its protein product is CASGSTGLAGGETQYF.

This rearrangement joins TRBV14 to TRBJ1-1; D is ambiguous. The CDR3 is 15 residues long. The germline CDR1 and CDR2 sequences are SGHDN and FVKESK. Trimming cost V 1 base and J 2 bases, with 11 bases left between them. DNA of the CDR3: TGTGCCAGCAGCCAAGTTAGAACTTTCAACACTGAAGCTTTCTTT. Its translation is CASSQVRTFNTEAFF.

The chain combines TRBV4-3 with TRBJ2-3; 9 bases match TRBD2. The V segment lost 0 bases and the J segment 7 bases; nucleotides outside the gene matches: 11. Looked up from germline, CDR1 is LGHNA and CDR2 is YSLEER. The CDR3 runs 17 residues. CDR3 residues: CASSQDVGGTSTHTQYF. In DNA form, the CDR3 reads TGCGCCAGCAGCCAAGATGTGGGGGGGACTAGCACTCATACGCAGTATTTT.

The chain is built from TRBV6-5 and TRBJ2-7, with D possibly being TRBD1 (5 bases). Germline CDR1 and CDR2: MNHEY and SVGAGI. Deletions cut 2 bases from V and 2 bases from J, with 16 bases between. The CDR3 extends over 16 amino acids. As DNA, the CDR3 is TGTGCCAGCAGTTACGCCATTGACAGACCTACCTACGAGCAGTACTTC. Translation: CASSYAIDRPTYEQYF.

V gene TRBV4-1 combines with J gene TRBJ1-5; a possible D gene is TRBD1 (6 bases). The CDR3 length is 14 residues. Looked up from germline, CDR1 is MGHRA and CDR2 is YSYEKL. Trimming stripped 2 bases from V and 7 bases from J, with 12 bases between. CDR3 protein: CASSQFNRDQPQHF. Written as DNA, the CDR3 is TGCGCCAGCAGCCAATTCAACAGGGACCAGCCCCAGCATTTT.

The rearrangement joins TRBV5-1 to TRBJ1-4, with 10 bases lining up with TRBD1. Germline trimming cut 2 bases from V and 7 bases from J; bases unmatched to any gene: 14. This CDR3 contains 18 residues. CDR1 and CDR2 from the germline V gene are SGHRS and YFSETQ. In nucleotides, the CDR3 is TGCGCCAGCAGCTTAACCGGGACAGGGGTCTTTGTGGGTGAAAAACTGTTTTTT. Its protein is CASSLTGTGVFVGEKLFF.

This clone has just one count. The chain recombines TRBV7-9 with TRBJ2-3; 13 positions agree with TRBD2. The CDR3 extends over 17 amino acids. The V segment lost 2 bases and the J segment 5 bases; nucleotides outside the gene matches: 7. CDR1 and CDR2 from the germline V gene are SEHNR and FQNEAQ (reference sequence). The CDR3, as DNA: TGTGCCAGCAGCTTACCGCCAAGACTAGCGGGGGGAGATACGCAGTATTTT. Protein product: CASSLPPRLAGGDTQYF. Supplemented by reference TRBV7-9 and TRBJ2-3, the full variable domain reads DTGVSQNPRHKITKRGQNVTFRCDPISEHNRLYWYRQTLGQGPEFLTYFQNEAQLEKSRLLSDRFSAERPKGSFSTLEIQRTEQGDSAMYLCASSLPPRLAGGDTQYFGPGTRLTVL.